These 30 T cell receptor beta chains originate from one sample sequenced in a study of cytomegalovirus exposure and HLA in healthy donors. PCR primers comprised 60 Vbeta and 13 Jbeta primers. TCRdb's copy holds only in-frame clones and misses some; the assay was immunoSEQ multiplex PCR. The sample contains around 67,000 clones, roughly four fifths of which appear only once. The sequenced sample consisted of PBMCs. Receptor source: a woman aged 30 to 39 in good health and CMV-seropositive.

The rearrangement joins TRBV19 to TRBJ1-5; the D gene is possibly TRBD1 (6 bases). Trimming took 3 bases from V and 6 from J, leaving 12 bases between them. The CDR3 has 14 residues. Germline CDR1 is LNHDA and CDR2 is SQIVND (reference sequence). This CDR3 is CASSMAAGAQPQHF. CDR3 DNA sequence: TGTGCCAGTAGTATGGCGGCAGGGGCTCAGCCCCAGCATTTT.

The rearrangement joins TRBV7-9 to TRBJ2-3, with 9 bases that match TRBD2. Germline V lookup: CDR1 SEHNR, CDR2 FQNEAQ (reference sequence). The V gene end was trimmed by 5 bases and the J gene end by 6 bases; junction bases not matched to a gene: 9. The CDR3 is 15 amino acids. The CDR3 here is CASSLWAGGLDTQYF. DNA of the CDR3: TGTGCCAGCAGCCTATGGGCGGGAGGGCTGGATACGCAGTATTTT.

The chain employs TRBV5-1 and TRBJ1-3; tentatively, D is TRBD1 (5 bases). CDR1 SGHRS and CDR2 YFSETQ come from the germline V gene. The CDR3 length is 18 residues. V shed 0 bases and J shed 0 bases, with 16 bases lying between them. CDR3 DNA: TGCGCCAGCAGCTTGGAGGCAGGGCCCACCATCTCTGGAAACACCATATATTTT. It is translated as CASSLEAGPTISGNTIYF.

This clone has only one observation. The chain links TRBV4-3 to TRBJ2-7, with D perhaps matching TRBD2 (6 bases). This CDR3 has 16 residues. Trimming took 2 bases from V and 1 from J, leaving 15 bases between them. Germline V CDR1 and CDR2: LGHNA, YSLEER. The CDR3 bases are TGCGCCAGCAGCCAAACCGCCGGGACTGGATCCTACGAGCAGTACTTC. Translating it yields CASSQTAGTGSYEQYF.

V gene TRBV5-1 combines with J gene TRBJ2-7; no reliable D call. This CDR3 contains 16 residues. CDR1 and CDR2 (germline): SGHRS, YFSETQ. V lost 0 bases to trimming and J lost 3 bases, with 16 bases between them. Here the CDR3 reads CASSLVGGTSDYEQYF. The CDR3 DNA follows: TGCGCCAGCAGCTTGGTAGGCGGTACATCTGACTACGAGCAGTACTTC.

J is TRBJ1-1 and V is TRBV19; 7 positions agree with TRBD1. Germline assignment: CDR1 LNHDA and CDR2 SQIVND (reference sequence). V dropped 11 bases and J dropped 5; count of bases not matched to a gene: 17. CDR3 length: 15 residues. The DNA for the CDR3 is TGTGCCGTTTCAGGACCGTACAGGGGAAAGACTGAAGCTTTCTTT. This encodes CAVSGPYRGKTEAFF.

The chain links TRBV4-1 to TRBJ1-1; the match to TRBD1 covers 11 bases. In germline, CDR1 is MGHRA, CDR2 YSYEKL. CDR3 length: 18 residues. J was trimmed by 1 base and V by 0 bases; bases with no gene match: 7. The CDR3 DNA follows: TGCGCCAGCAGCCAAGATATACGGACAGGGGGCCGGAACACTGAAGCTTTCTTT. It codes for CASSQDIRTGGRNTEAFF.

The chain recombines TRBV5-1 with TRBJ2-7, with 11 bases that match TRBD1. This CDR3 has 15 residues. CDR1 is SGHRS, CDR2 YFSETQ, per germline. V lost 4 bases to trimming and J lost 6 bases; unmatched junction nucleotides: 9. The CDR3 DNA sequence: TGCGCCAGCAGCGCATCCGGGACAGGGGGGATCGAGCAGTACTTC. The encoded protein is CASSASGTGGIEQYF.

The gene calls are TRBV10-1 and TRBJ2-5; 10 bases align to TRBD2. Germline V gives CDR1 WNHNN, CDR2 SYGVQD (reference sequence). The CDR3 runs to 14 residues. V shed 0 bases, J shed 5 bases, and the junction held 0 bases outside the gene matches. The CDR3 spells CASSESSGRETQYF. In DNA, the CDR3 is TGCGCCAGCAGTGAGTCTAGCGGGAGGGAGACCCAGTACTTC.

The chain carries TRBV7-2 and TRBJ2-7; tentative D call: TRBD2 (5 bases). Between the trimmed V and J ends, which lost 8 bases and 1 base, there was a span of 9 bases. Looked up from germline, CDR1 is SGHTA and CDR2 is FQGNSA. The CDR3 has 12 residues. As DNA, the CDR3 is TGTGCCAGCCGTGAGGGTTCCTACGAGCAGTACTTC. It specifies CASREGSYEQYF.

This rearrangement joins TRBV27 to TRBJ2-7, with 8 bases identical to TRBD2. The CDR3 spans 13 residues. The germline gives CDR1 MNHEY, CDR2 SMNVEV (reference sequence). The trim removed 8 bases at V and 3 bases at J, leaving 6 bases unmatched. CDR3 in DNA: TGTGCCAGCGGGGCTAGCGGGTTCTACGAGCAGTACTTC. This codes for CASGASGFYEQYF.

This sequence joins TRBV7-9 and TRBJ2-1; the match to TRBD2 covers 8 bases. Unmatched junction bases numbered 3, after V lost 5 bases and J lost 0 bases. This CDR3 comprises 15 residues. Germline V gives CDR1 SEHNR, CDR2 FQNEAQ (reference sequence). CDR3 residues: CASSPLAGSYNEQFF. DNA of the CDR3: TGTGCCAGCAGCCCCCTAGCGGGCTCCTACAATGAGCAGTTCTTC.

V is TRBV2 and J is TRBJ2-1, with TRBD2 matching 7 bases. Germline CDR1 reads SNHLY; CDR2 reads FYNNEI. The CDR3 runs 14 residues. V lost 3 bases, J lost 10 bases, and 9 bases stayed unmatched. CDR3 DNA: TGTGCCAGCAGTGATACGGGGGGACCGCGGGAGCAGTTCTTC. Encoded protein: CASSDTGGPREQFF. The full variable domain, with the rest looked up from reference TRBV2 and TRBJ2-1, is EPEVTQTPSHQVTQMGQEVILRCVPISNHLYFYWYRQILGQKVEFLVSFYNNEISEKSEIFDDQFSVERPDGSNFTLKIRSTKLEDSAMYFCASSDTGGPREQFFGPGTRLTVL.

In this sample, this clone turned up many times. The V gene is TRBV4-1, the J gene TRBJ2-1, with 9 bases aligning to TRBD2. The germline gives CDR1 MGHRA, CDR2 YSYEKL. V trimming: 4 bases; J trimming: 16 bases; junction bases outside the gene matches: 26. The CDR3 totals 18 residues. The CDR3 loop is CASSLGREGRQIGQSRFF. The CDR3 DNA reads TGCGCCAGCAGCCTTGGGCGGGAGGGCCGGCAGATAGGTCAAAGCCGCTTCTTC.

The V call is TRBV7-7, the J call TRBJ2-2, with 12 bases fitting TRBD1. The CDR3 has 15 residues. Per the germline V gene, CDR1 is SSHAT and CDR2 is FNYEAQ (reference sequence). J lost 7 bases, V lost 5 bases, and 5 bases had no gene match. The CDR3 protein is CASSQGQGANGELFF. CDR3 in DNA: TGTGCCAGCAGCCAGGGACAGGGGGCAAACGGGGAGCTGTTTTTT.

The genes are TRBV5-1 and TRBJ2-7; 9 nucleotides align to TRBD2. The length of the CDR3 is 15 residues. Per the germline V gene, CDR1 is SGHRS and CDR2 is YFSETQ. The V gene end was trimmed by 1 base and the J gene end by 7 bases; junction bases not matched to a gene: 9. The CDR3 loop is CASSLLREGPGEQYF. The DNA of the CDR3 is TGCGCCAGCAGCTTGTTGCGGGAGGGCCCGGGGGAGCAGTACTTC.

This chain uses TRBV5-1 with TRBJ1-2, with D tentatively TRBD1 (6 bases). V was cut by 0 bases and J by 1 base, with 16 bases left in between. The CDR3 is 17 residues long. The germline CDR1 and CDR2 sequences are SGHRS and YFSETQ. CDR3 DNA sequence: TGCGCCAGCAGCTTGGATCCATTCGGGACATTTAACTATGGCTACACCTTC. Translation: CASSLDPFGTFNYGYTF.

This chain connects TRBV28 to TRBJ1-2; D uncertain. The germline V gene encodes CDR1 MDHEN and CDR2 SYDVKM. This CDR3 has 12 amino acids. The germline V and J ends were trimmed by 8 bases and 8 bases, with 15 bases remaining between them. The CDR3 bases are TGTGCCAGCTTCTCAGACATAAGGGGCTACACCTTC. Translating it yields CASFSDIRGYTF.

The chain employs TRBV29-1 and TRBJ2-7; 11 bases fit TRBD2. This CDR3 region has 13 residues. Germline trimming cut 6 bases from V and 6 bases from J; bases unmatched to any gene: 7. Germline values: CDR1 SQVTM, CDR2 ANQGSEA. As DNA, the CDR3 is TGCAGCGTCCTACTAGCGGGGGAAGGCGAGCAGTACTTC. Its translation is CSVLLAGEGEQYF.

This chain links TRBV18 with TRBJ2-7, with 8 bases aligning to TRBD1. Germline V gene sequence: CDR1 KGHSH, CDR2 LQKENI. V was pared by 2 bases and J by 0 bases, with 3 bases of the junction left unmatched. This CDR3 has 15 amino acids. CDR3 coding DNA: TGTGCCAGCTCACCAGGGACAGGTAGCTCCTACGAGCAGTACTTC. Translation: CASSPGTGSSYEQYF.

This chain uses TRBV4-2 with TRBJ2-7, with 8 bases fitting TRBD2. Germline V gene lookup returns CDR1 LGHNA and CDR2 YNFKEQ. Trimming took 3 bases from V and 0 from J; bases not matched to a gene: 7. CDR3 length: 16 residues. The CDR3 coding sequence is TGTGCCAGCAGCCAGTTAGCGGGATCAAACTCCTACGAGCAGTACTTC. Protein product: CASSQLAGSNSYEQYF.

Details on this clone: Germline is not matched at one junction end, which may reflect a read error. V is TRBV7-9 and J is TRBJ1-5; no definite D call. The CDR3 length is 13 residues. Germline V lookup: CDR1 SEHNR, CDR2 FQNEAQ (reference sequence). The CDR3 coding sequence is TGTTCCAGCAGCTTCTCTAATAATCAGCCCCAGCATTTT. This codes for CSSSFSNNQPQHF.

The V call is TRBV30, the J call TRBJ2-7; tentatively, D is TRBD2 (7 bases). Deletions cut 2 bases from V and 7 bases from J, with 36 bases between. CDR3 length: 20 amino acids. Looked up from germline, CDR1 is GTSNPN and CDR2 is SVGIG (reference sequence). The CDR3 region has the DNA TGTGCCTGGAGTACTCCCTTGGGGGGGCTCCGGGTCTCCCGCGTTGGGGAGCAGTACTTC. Translation gives CAWSTPLGGLRVSRVGEQYF.

The chain uses TRBV19 and TRBJ2-3; possibly TRBD2 for D (5 bases). The CDR3 is 14 residues long. The germline V and J ends were trimmed by 3 bases and 1 base, with 8 bases remaining between them. The germline V gene has CDR1 LNHDA and CDR2 SQIVND (reference sequence). CDR3 DNA: TGTGCCAGTAGTATGTCAGCGGGCACAGATACGCAGTATTTT. Its translation: CASSMSAGTDTQYF.

The V call is TRBV9, the J call TRBJ2-7, with a tentative D call TRBD2 (6 bases). The CDR3 consists of 14 residues. The V and J ends lost 4 bases and 7 bases respectively, with 18 bases between them. The germline CDR1 and CDR2 sequences are SGDLS and YYNGEE. The CDR3 here is CASSPRTMPREQYF. Written as DNA, the CDR3 is TGTGCCAGCAGCCCACGGACTATGCCACGAGAGCAGTACTTC.

The V call is TRBV30, the J call TRBJ1-1, with D unresolved. The length of the CDR3 is 13 residues. The V and J ends lost 4 bases and 4 bases respectively, with 13 bases between them. Germline V gives CDR1 GTSNPN, CDR2 SVGIG (reference sequence). DNA of the CDR3: TGTGCCTGGACGTTATGGCGGGGCACTGAAGCTTTCTTT. Protein product: CAWTLWRGTEAFF. Complete variable domain (other parts from reference TRBV30 and TRBJ1-1): SQTIHQWPATLVQPVGSPLSLECTVEGTSNPNLYWYRQAAGRGLQLLFYSVGIGQISSEVPQNLSASRPQDRQFILSSKKLLLSDSGFYLCAWTLWRGTEAFFGQGTRLTVV.

The rearrangement uses TRBV28 and TRBJ2-2; 7 bases fit TRBD1. The length of the CDR3 is 15 residues. With V trimmed by 6 bases and J by 0 bases, 4 bases remained unmatched. Germline lookup yields CDR1 MDHEN and CDR2 SYDVKM. CDR3 nucleotides: TGTGCCAGCAGGTTGGGACAGACGAACACCGGGGAGCTGTTTTTT. This translates into CASRLGQTNTGELFF.

V gene TRBV10-2 combines with J gene TRBJ2-3, with 9 bases identical to TRBD2. Germline values: CDR1 WSHSY, CDR2 SAAADI. This CDR3 has 13 residues. V lost 7 bases and J lost 5; bases outside the gene matches: 4. The CDR3 region is CASKTSGGDTQYF. The CDR3 DNA is TGCGCCAGCAAGACTAGCGGTGGAGATACGCAGTATTTT.

This clone was found a few times. The chain is built from TRBV19 and TRBJ2-2, with D possibly matching TRBD2 (6 bases). Germline assignment: CDR1 LNHDA and CDR2 SQIVND (reference sequence). V lost 6 bases to trimming and J lost 6 bases, with 17 bases between them. The CDR3 loop spans 15 amino acids. Written as DNA, the CDR3 is TGTGCCAGTAGGGCCGGGACTCTACTGGCCGGGGAGCTGTTTTTT. This translates into CASRAGTLLAGELFF.

The gene calls are TRBV5-4 and TRBJ2-1, with D possibly being TRBD2 (7 bases). CDR1 and CDR2 (germline): SGHNT, YYREEE (reference sequence). V lost 5 bases and J lost 3, with 15 bases in between. The CDR3 runs 15 residues. The CDR3 region is CASRIAGARYNEQFF. DNA for the CDR3: TGTGCCAGCAGAATCGCGGGGGCCCGCTACAATGAGCAGTTCTTC.